This TCR beta chain was captured by sequencing in a study of cytomegalovirus exposure and HLA in healthy donors. This PCR relied on a set of 60 Vbeta primers and 13 Jbeta primers. Produced via immunoSEQ multiplex PCR; TCRdb's table is partial and in-frame only. The table records approximately 290,000 clones, about four fifths of them present only once. As concerns this clone: Its antigen remains unknown.

The CDR3 contains 11 residues. Germline V CDR1 and CDR2: SNHLY, FYNNEI. Trimming left V 7 bases short and J 5 bases short, with 8 bases between. Regarding the study as a whole: TCR beta sequences reportedly predicted most subjects' HLA-A and HLA-B alleles accurately.

V gene TRBV2 combines with J gene TRBJ1-1; a weak D match, TRBD1 (5 bases). This sequence was found in a girl aged 2 to 10 in good health and CMV-seronegative. The sequencing input was PBMCs. CDR3 nucleotide sequence: TGTGCCAGCAAGGGGCGGACTGAAGCTTTCTTT. The encoded protein is CASKGRTEAFF. Using reference TRBV2 and TRBJ1-1 for the parts outside the CDR3, the full variable domain is EPEVTQTPSHQVTQMGQEVILRCVPISNHLYFYWYRQILGQKVEFLVSFYNNEISEKSEIFDDQFSVERPDGSNFTLKIRSTKLEDSAMYFCASKGRTEAFFGQGTRLTVV.